A selection of T cell receptor beta chains follows, all from one sample in a study of blood T cell repertoires in COVID-19. Profiling relied on immunoSEQ multiplex PCR, and the TCRdb table lists in-frame clones only, not all of them. The table has approximately 65,000 clones, approximately 89% seen once; the top ten hold almost 5%. Sample: peripheral blood. These receptors were taken from a woman in her 50s with active COVID-19. The CDR3 runs from the conserved cysteine through the conserved F or W.

>TRBJ2-3|TRBV19
CASSTGTSGRPDTQYF
>TRBJ1-5|TRBV27
CASSQGGRANQPQHF
>TRBJ2-5|TRBV19
CASSIGRQYAETQYF
>TRBJ2-7|TRBV13
CASSSRDTNSYEQYF
>TRBJ2-1|TRBV4-1
CASSQEGLAGNEQFF
>TRBJ1-5|TRBV5-6
CASSLEGAQPQHF
>TRBJ1-2|TRBV12-2
CASSDGYTF
>TRBJ2-1|TRBV20-1
CSARRSNEQFF
>TRBJ2-1|TRBV9
CASSPLTSGASYNEQFF
>TRBJ1-2|TRBV5-1
CASSLGGTDNGYTF
>TRBJ1-5|TRBV19
CASSITGVNRGNQPQHF
>TRBJ2-3|TRBV19
CASSRRVDTQYF
>TRBJ2-2|TRBV29-1
CSVGPGEGTGELFF
>TRBJ1-1|TRBV7-2
CASSPDKPLNTEAFF
>TRBJ2-7|TRBV5-1
CASSTGTSGSLSPYEQYF
>TRBJ2-7|TRBV5-1
CASSEGTSNYEQYF
>TRBJ2-5|TRBV18
CASSPGSLETQYF
>TRBJ2-1|TRBV15
CATSRLAGGVEQFF
>TRBJ2-5|TRBV2
CASRQKTSGRAGETQYF